This T cell receptor (beta chain) was found in a study of blood T cell repertoires in COVID-19. Overall study context: Italy, Spain and the United States were the sources of the convalescent and acute COVID-19 samples. The cDNA or gDNA used as material had been derived from T cells, B-cell-depleted T cells, or PBMCs.

V shed 3 bases and J 8 bases; nucleotides not matched to a gene: 7. This CDR3 region has 15 residues. Germline CDR1 reads DFQATT; CDR2 reads SNEGSKA (reference sequence). Participants spanned ages about 18 to 90 years and resided in 20 to 30 US areas. Grouping used clinical history reported by participants in a survey and questionnaire. Assay: immunoSEQ multiplex PCR; the TCRdb copy retains only in-frame clones and omits some. The sample carries a few hundred thousand clones, 90% recorded once. The TCR sequence derives from a woman aged 18 to 35 with acute COVID-19. Sequencing used PBMCs or T cells enriched from blood (not recorded which). The gene calls are TRBV20-1 and TRBJ2-1, with 13 bases lining up with TRBD2. CDR3 sequence (DNA): TGCAGTGCTAGTCCCTGGACTAGCGGGAGCCATGAGCAGTTCTTC. This codes for CSASPWTSGSHEQFF.